These 10 T cell receptor beta chains were all obtained from the same sample, sequenced in a study of blood T cell repertoires in COVID-19. The data were produced by immunoSEQ multiplex PCR, yet TCRdb's version contains in-frame clones alone and is incomplete. The sample includes about 200,000 clones, approximately 80% of them seen just once. Material for sequencing was PBMCs or T cells enriched from blood (not recorded which). These receptors all come from an older woman with acute COVID-19.

This clone was found once. The chain employs TRBV5-1 and TRBJ2-2; D is unresolved. Germline V gene sequence: CDR1 SGHRS, CDR2 YFSETQ. Trimming left V 0 bases short and J 6 bases short, with 15 bases between. The CDR3 is made up of 16 amino acids. CDR3 nucleotides: TGCGCCAGCAGCTTGGGATCCGGCCACGGAGCCGGGGAGCTGTTTTTT. This encodes CASSLGSGHGAGELFF.

The V and J genes are TRBV7-9 and TRBJ1-2; maybe TRBD1 (5 bases). Trimming took off 6 bases at V and 9 bases at J, with 14 bases between the two ends. The CDR3 has 12 residues. In germline, CDR1 is SEHNR, CDR2 FQNEAQ (reference sequence). The CDR3 DNA sequence: TGTGCCAGCAGGAAGGACACCGCAAGCTACACCTTC. It encodes CASRKDTASYTF.

The J gene is TRBJ1-1, the V gene TRBV28, with 7 bases aligning to TRBD1. Germline CDR1 reads MDHEN; CDR2 reads SYDVKM. The CDR3 spans 17 residues. The junction had 16 bases not matched to a gene; V was cut back by 5 bases and J by 4 bases. DNA of the CDR3: TGTGCCAGCAGTATCCCCGAGGGGGCGGAAGTGGGCACTGAAGCTTTCTTT. Translation gives CASSIPEGAEVGTEAFF.

This chain connects TRBV24-1 to TRBJ1-1; D gene uncertain. The CDR3 is 13 amino acids. In germline, CDR1 is KGHDR, CDR2 SFDVKD. The germline V and J ends were trimmed by 1 base and 3 bases, with 5 bases remaining between them. The CDR3 sequence: CATSDFSDTEAFF. The CDR3 bases are TGTGCCACCAGTGATTTTTCGGACACTGAAGCTTTCTTT.

The chain recombines TRBV2 with TRBJ1-1; D is unresolved. V was trimmed by 3 bases and J by 1 base, leaving 6 bases between them. The CDR3 is 13 amino acids. Germline CDR1 is SNHLY and CDR2 is FYNNEI. This CDR3 reads CASSDWANTEAFF. CDR3 coding DNA: TGTGCCAGCAGTGATTGGGCGAACACTGAAGCTTTCTTT.

V usage is TRBV18 and J usage is TRBJ2-5; 9 nucleotides line up with TRBD2. This CDR3 region has 17 residues. CDR1 KGHSH and CDR2 LQKENI come from the germline V gene. J lost 2 bases, V lost 5 bases, and 12 bases had no gene match. CDR3 protein: CASSFWAASGEQETQYF. The CDR3 DNA reads TGTGCCAGCTCATTTTGGGCAGCTAGCGGGGAACAAGAGACCCAGTACTTC.

This clone appeared a single time. This rearrangement joins TRBV11-3 to TRBJ2-3, with D perhaps matching TRBD2 (7 bases). V was clipped by 2 bases and J by 3 bases, with 15 bases between them. This CDR3 has 16 residues. In germline, CDR1 is SGHNT, CDR2 YENEEA. This CDR3 is CASSLNSGEGTDTQYF. The CDR3 region has the DNA TGTGCCAGCAGCTTAAACTCAGGGGAGGGGACAGATACGCAGTATTTT.

The chain uses TRBV29-1 and TRBJ1-2, with 10 positions matching TRBD1. Losses at the gene ends were 6 bases for V and 13 bases for J; bases not matched to a gene: 11. The CDR3 totals 12 residues. Germline V lookup: CDR1 SQVTM, CDR2 ANQGSEA. The CDR3, as DNA: TGCAGCGTCCTAGGGACAGGGGCTCCCCCCACCTTC. This codes for CSVLGTGAPPTF.

This clone was counted only a few times. The rearrangement uses TRBV7-8 and TRBJ1-1; D is ambiguous. Germline CDR1 reads SGHVS; CDR2 reads FQNEAQ. V was shortened by 8 bases and J by 0 bases, with 16 bases between the two germline ends. The CDR3 spans 15 residues. The CDR3 loop is CASARLVHLNTEAFF. The DNA for the CDR3 is TGTGCCAGCGCCCGACTCGTACACCTGAACACTGAAGCTTTCTTT.

The CDR3 sequence is CASTQGLAGSSKFF. CDR3 nucleotide sequence: TGTGCCAGCACGCAGGGACTAGCGGGTTCAAGTAAGTTCTTC. The V and J genes are TRBV7-2 and TRBJ2-1; 12 nucleotides line up with TRBD2. Germline CDR1 is SGHTA and CDR2 is FQGNSA. Trimming at V came to 7 bases and at J to 14 bases, leaving 12 bases not matched to a gene. The CDR3 extends over 14 amino acids.